This T cell receptor (beta chain) was retrieved from a study of PD-1 blockade in classical Hodgkin lymphoma. Points from the study as a whole: Newly diagnosed patients were said to have less baseline TCR diversity than healthy donors did.

Assay: immunoSEQ multiplex PCR; the TCRdb copy retains only in-frame clones and omits some. Of tens of thousands of clones listed, 90% are singletons. This clone has only one observation. Its antigen remains unidentified. Documented time point: newly diagnosed, previously untreated cHL patient sample. Researchers report purifying CD4+ T cells from thawed PBMCs by magnetic negative selection. This CDR3 is built from 14 residues. Deletions cut 6 bases from V and 4 bases from J, with 13 bases between. Germline CDR1 is ENHRY and CDR2 is SYGVKD. The origin of this receptor is a human donor with classical Hodgkin lymphoma. What was sequenced was CD4+ T cells from blood. The chain has TRBV10-3 and TRBJ1-3, with D possibly TRBD1 on 6 matching bases. The CDR3 nucleotides are TGTGCCATCAGGAAACAGGGTTCCGGAAACACCATATATTTT. Translation gives CAIRKQGSGNTIYF.